A single sample is the source of the 25 T cell receptor beta chains below, sequenced in a study of PD-L1 blockade in urothelial cancer (TCRdb year 2017). What the time point label conveys for this sample: pretreatment peripheral blood. The library relied on the immunoSEQ multiplex PCR assay. TCRdb holds this immuneACCESS table with in-frame rearrangements only. Some clones are missing; in checked studies, unresolved V genes explain under half, and the rest has no known cause. This sample has around 130,000 clones in its table, and roughly 84% of those were observed once. The top ten clonotypes cover 3.2% of the sample. Sequencing used PBMCs, obtained around atezolizumab (anti-PD-L1) treatment. Receptors originate from a man in his fifties with urothelial cancer.

This clone appeared a single time. The chain links TRBV7-6 to TRBJ1-3; the match to TRBD1 covers 9 bases. CDR1 is SGHVS and CDR2 is FNYEAQ in the germline V gene. Trimming took 2 bases from V and 2 from J; bases not matched to a gene: 1. This CDR3 contains 15 residues. CDR3 protein: CASSLRQGAGNTIYF. The CDR3, as DNA: TGTGCCAGCAGCTTAAGACAGGGGGCTGGAAACACCATATATTTT.

The chain combines TRBV10-3 with TRBJ2-7, with 11 bases aligning to TRBD2. The CDR3 is made up of 14 amino acids. V trimming: 6 bases; J trimming: 3 bases; junction bases outside the gene matches: 4. Germline V gives CDR1 ENHRY, CDR2 SYGVKD. The CDR3 sequence is CAIRSGLAGYEQYF. For the CDR3, the DNA is TGTGCCATCAGATCTGGACTAGCGGGCTACGAGCAGTACTTC.

This clone showed up just once. This sequence joins TRBV4-2 and TRBJ2-1; D possibly corresponds to TRBD1 (6 bases). Between the trimmed V and J ends, which lost 1 base and 6 bases, there was a span of 16 bases. From germline, CDR1 is LGHNA and CDR2 YNFKEQ. This CDR3 has 16 amino acids. CDR3 protein: CASSQVESGDVNEQFF. CDR3 nucleotide sequence: TGTGCCAGCAGCCAAGTTGAGTCAGGGGATGTCAATGAGCAGTTCTTC.

The rearrangement joins TRBV5-1 to TRBJ2-3; 10 positions match TRBD2. The ends lost 4 bases at V and 6 bases at J; junction bases unmatched: 5. This CDR3 has 14 amino acids. Germline loops: CDR1 SGHRS, CDR2 YFSETQ. CDR3 DNA: TGCGCCAGCAGCGCCCTAGCGGGAGTGGATACGCAGTATTTT. Translated, it gives CASSALAGVDTQYF.

This chain links TRBV4-1 with TRBJ2-7; TRBD2 agrees at 9 bases. Germline CDR1 is MGHRA and CDR2 is YSYEKL. V was pared by 0 bases and J by 4 bases, with 7 bases of the junction left unmatched. The CDR3 length is 16 residues. CDR3 protein: CASSQDVGLAFYEQYF. DNA for the CDR3: TGCGCCAGCAGCCAAGATGTAGGACTAGCGTTTTACGAGCAGTACTTC.

This clone was seen a single time. The V call is TRBV27, the J call TRBJ2-7, with 9 positions matching TRBD1. The V gene's germline CDR1 is MNHEY and CDR2 SMNVEV (reference sequence). The CDR3 sequence is 14 residues long. Trimming removed 4 bases from V and 5 bases from J; junction bases left unmatched: 6. The CDR3 nucleotides read TGTGCCAGCAGTTCCTGGGACAGGGAGGACGAGCAGTACTTC. This codes for CASSSWDREDEQYF.

V usage is TRBV18 and J usage is TRBJ1-1; D call uncertain. From germline, CDR1 is KGHSH and CDR2 LQKENI. The V end lost 4 bases, the J end lost 1 base, and 10 bases lay between the germline ends. CDR3 length: 14 amino acids. The CDR3 DNA reads as TGTGCCAGCTCACGTTTAGCGGGGAACACTGAAGCTTTCTTT. This translates into CASSRLAGNTEAFF.

The V call is TRBV7-8, the J call TRBJ1-1; D uncertain. The CDR3 extends over 14 amino acids. V lost 5 bases and J lost 0, with 10 bases in between. Germline CDR1 SGHVS, CDR2 FQNEAQ. Here the CDR3 DNA reads TGTGCCAGCAGCGAACGAGAGATGAACACTGAAGCTTTCTTT. It is translated as CASSEREMNTEAFF. The whole variable domain, remainder taken from reference TRBV7-8 and TRBJ1-1, is GAGVSQSPRYKVAKRGQDVALRCDPISGHVSLFWYQQALGQGPEFLTYFQNEAQLDKSGLPSDRFFAERPEGSVSTLKIQRTQQEDSAVYLCASSEREMNTEAFFGQGTRLTVV.

The chain joins TRBV7-8 to TRBJ1-4; D gene uncertain. The germline V gene encodes CDR1 SGHVS and CDR2 FQNEAQ. This CDR3 has 12 residues. Trimming took 5 bases from V and 7 from J, leaving 8 bases between them. For the CDR3, the DNA is TGTGCCAGCAGCCCACGGTTTGAAAAACTGTTTTTT. This encodes CASSPRFEKLFF. Drawing the rest from reference TRBV7-8 and TRBJ1-4, the complete variable domain is GAGVSQSPRYKVAKRGQDVALRCDPISGHVSLFWYQQALGQGPEFLTYFQNEAQLDKSGLPSDRFFAERPEGSVSTLKIQRTQQEDSAVYLCASSPRFEKLFFGSGTQLSVL.

The V and J genes are TRBV11-2 and TRBJ1-4; tentative D call: TRBD1 (6 bases). There are 15 residues in the CDR3. Trimming removed 7 bases from V and 3 bases from J, with 15 bases in between. Germline values: CDR1 SGHAT, CDR2 FQNNGV. The CDR3 sequence is CASTRQVPANEKLFF. In DNA form, the CDR3 reads TGTGCCAGCACCCGACAGGTCCCAGCTAATGAAAAACTGTTTTTT.

The rearrangement uses TRBV5-1 and TRBJ2-1; D possibly corresponds to TRBD1 (7 bases). Trimming left V 4 bases short and J 4 bases short, with 15 bases between. Germline V gives CDR1 SGHRS, CDR2 YFSETQ. This CDR3 contains 15 residues. The CDR3 protein is CASSRQGGSYNEQFF. The DNA for the CDR3 is TGCGCCAGCAGCCGTCAGGGGGGATCGTACAATGAGCAGTTCTTC.

V gene TRBV4-1 combines with J gene TRBJ2-1; the match to TRBD1 covers 8 bases. V lost 1 base, J lost 6 bases, and 14 bases stayed unmatched. CDR3 size: 18 residues. CDR1 is MGHRA, CDR2 YSYEKL, per germline. The CDR3 sequence is CASSQAGLGQARGNEQFF. Written as DNA, the CDR3 is TGCGCCAGCAGCCAAGCTGGCTTGGGACAGGCTAGGGGCAATGAGCAGTTCTTC.

The chain couples TRBV9 to TRBJ2-1; 7 bases match TRBD2. The CDR3 loop spans 16 amino acids. V gave up 3 bases and J gave up 0 bases; unmatched junction bases: 6. Per germline, CDR1 SGDLS and CDR2 YYNGEE. Here the CDR3 reads CASSAGRGSSYNEQFF. The CDR3 DNA sequence: TGTGCCAGCAGCGCTGGGCGCGGGAGCTCCTACAATGAGCAGTTCTTC.

The genes are TRBV11-2 and TRBJ1-2, with a tentative D call TRBD1 (6 bases). Trimming removed 6 bases from V and 8 bases from J, with 22 bases in between. The CDR3 is 15 residues long. CDR1 and CDR2 (germline): SGHAT, FQNNGV. In DNA, the CDR3 is TGTGCCAGCAGTTTTGGGACATCCGGAACTTACGGCTACACCTTC. It encodes CASSFGTSGTYGYTF.

V gene TRBV9 combines with J gene TRBJ2-7; 7 positions match TRBD2. With 6 bases clipped from V and 6 bases from J, the junction kept 21 bases outside the gene matches. The CDR3 runs 17 residues. Germline V lookup: CDR1 SGDLS, CDR2 YYNGEE. CDR3 nucleotides: TGTGCCAGCACCGCCACGGCGGGAGTATCCTTCCCAGGCGAGCAGTACTTC. This sequence encodes CASTATAGVSFPGEQYF.

The CDR3 is CASSLGPGIDNEQFF. In DNA form, the CDR3 reads TGTGCCAGCAGCTTAGGTCCCGGGATCGATAATGAGCAGTTCTTC. The chain carries TRBV7-9 and TRBJ2-1; possibly TRBD2 for D (5 bases). The V and J ends lost 1 base and 7 bases respectively, with 14 bases between them. Looked up from germline, CDR1 is SEHNR and CDR2 is FQNEAQ (reference sequence). The CDR3 covers 15 residues.

This chain joins TRBV6-6 and TRBJ2-7; 8 bases align to TRBD1. The CDR3 is 13 residues long. V shed 5 bases, J shed 6 bases, and the junction held 6 bases outside the gene matches. CDR1 is MNHNY and CDR2 is SVGAGI in the germline V gene (reference sequence). The CDR3 is CASSRTGKGEQYF. Written as DNA, the CDR3 is TGTGCCAGCAGTAGGACAGGGAAAGGCGAGCAGTACTTC.

J is TRBJ2-1 and V is TRBV21-1; TRBD2 is taken as the D call from the table, unchecked against the DNA. TRBV21-1 is a recognized pseudogene. This CDR3 is built from 17 residues. DNA of the CDR3: TGTGCCAGCAACCTCGCTGGAGGTTGGGCGGGCCGAGTTGAGCAGTTCTTC. Translation gives CASNLAGGWAGRVEQFF.

The chain has TRBV4-1 and TRBJ2-2, with 7 bases that match TRBD2. Unmatched junction bases numbered 8, after V lost 1 base and J lost 6 bases. Germline CDR1 and CDR2: MGHRA and YSYEKL. The CDR3 runs 16 residues. CDR3 sequence reads: CASSQAAGVGPGELFF. The CDR3, as DNA: TGCGCCAGCAGCCAAGCGGCGGGGGTTGGACCCGGGGAGCTGTTTTTT.

CDR3 coding DNA: TGCAGCGTTGTCAGTAACAACTATGGCTACACCTTC. Its protein product is CSVVSNNYGYTF. The genes are TRBV29-1 and TRBJ1-2; D is uncertain. Trimming shortened V by 4 bases and J by 2 bases, and 8 bases separated the two germline ends. The length of the CDR3 is 12 residues. From germline, CDR1 is SQVTM and CDR2 ANQGSEA.

The chain links TRBV9 to TRBJ2-1; 14 positions match TRBD2. V trimming: 4 bases; J trimming: 7 bases; junction bases outside the gene matches: 7. Per the germline V gene, CDR1 is SGDLS and CDR2 is YYNGEE. The CDR3 is made up of 16 amino acids. The CDR3 here is CASSTTGTSGSNEQFF. CDR3 DNA: TGTGCCAGCAGCACCACTGGGACTAGCGGGAGTAATGAGCAGTTCTTC.

The rearrangement links TRBV28 to TRBJ2-7; D is perhaps TRBD2 (6 bases). The CDR3 runs to 19 residues. Germline CDR1 MDHEN, CDR2 SYDVKM. The V end was cut by 5 bases, the J end by 2 bases, with 28 bases between. The CDR3 reads CASSPTLENGGLKAYEQYF. Here the CDR3 DNA reads TGTGCCAGCAGTCCCACCTTGGAGAATGGGGGGTTGAAAGCCTACGAGCAGTACTTC.

This clone is a singleton in its sample. V usage is TRBV10-1 and J usage is TRBJ2-5, with TRBD2 as a possible D gene (6 bases). V lost 3 bases, J lost 6 bases, and 8 bases lay in between. The CDR3 consists of 12 residues. Looked up from germline, CDR1 is WNHNN and CDR2 is SYGVQD (reference sequence). Written as DNA, the CDR3 is TGCGCCAGCAGTGATGCGGGGAAGACCCAGTACTTC. This translates into CASSDAGKTQYF.

The J gene is TRBJ2-2, the V gene TRBV5-1; 8 bases are a match to TRBD2. Germline V gene lookup returns CDR1 SGHRS and CDR2 YFSETQ. The CDR3 is 16 residues long. Trimming took 2 bases from V and 5 from J; bases not matched to a gene: 8. CDR3 in amino acids: CASSFRLAQKTGELFF. The CDR3, as DNA: TGCGCCAGCAGCTTCCGACTAGCGCAAAAGACCGGGGAGCTGTTTTTT.

V gene TRBV5-1 combines with J gene TRBJ2-6; the D is unclear. V lost 0 bases and J lost 0, with 7 bases in between. Germline CDR1 and CDR2: SGHRS and YFSETQ. The CDR3 extends over 16 amino acids. The CDR3 is CASSLDGSSGANVLTF. CDR3 DNA: TGCGCCAGCAGCTTGGACGGTAGCTCTGGGGCCAACGTCCTGACTTTC.